What follows describes a single T cell receptor beta chain. Its antigen remains unidentified. This entry belongs to a study of blood T cells in healthy people across ages. General study points: Among T cells, TCR beta diversity per million cells dropped roughly linearly as age rose.

About 10 milliliters of peripheral blood were drawn from each donor into EDTA-treated tubes. They isolated at least 6 million PBMCs from each sample. The V gene's germline CDR1 is PRHDT and CDR2 FYEKMQ (reference sequence). This CDR3 has 16 residues. J lost 4 bases, V lost 0 bases, and 7 bases had no gene match. It was with a sample-barcoded 5' primer and a J-beta primer mix that a second PCR of about 6 to 12 cycles was run. One entry per CDR3 protein, called by TCRdb with MiXCR from the 5' RACE reads. Among about 1.8 million distinct CDR3 sequences, less than 50% were seen once, and the ten largest hold 2.1%.

V and J are TRBV13 and TRBJ2-5; 8 nucleotides line up with TRBD1. The TCR sequence derives from a woman in her thirties or forties in good health. The sample was blood. CDR3 coding DNA: TGTGCCAGCAGCTTAGGGGCCCAGGGGGCCCGAGAGACCCAGTACTTC. Protein: CASSLGAQGARETQYF.